The 4 T cell receptor beta chains in this list originate from one sample, sequenced in a study of T-cell memory formation after mild COVID-19. MiXCR, run by TCRdb on the 5' RACE reads, gives a single entry per CDR3 protein. The sample yields around 180,000 distinct CDR3 sequences, less than 20% seen once. Source material: PBMCs or a T cell subset sorted from them (not recorded which). All receptors come from a man younger than 35 who had mild COVID-19 (a few samples of this study predate the infection). Cell type and time point are not known.

The genes are TRBV5-4 and TRBJ2-5; the D gene is possibly TRBD2 (6 bases). This CDR3 comprises 16 residues. Germline values: CDR1 SGHNT, CDR2 YYREEE (reference sequence). V was trimmed by 3 bases and J by 3 bases, leaving 18 bases between them. CDR3: CASSSSPLGGEETQYF. In DNA, the CDR3 is TGTGCCAGCAGCTCTTCCCCGTTGGGCGGGGAAGAGACCCAGTACTTC. Full variable domain (outside the CDR3, taken from reference TRBV5-4 and TRBJ2-5): ETGVTQSPTHLIKTRGQQVTLRCSSQSGHNTVSWYQQALGQGPQFIFQYYREEENGRGNFPPRFSGLQFPNYSSELNVNALELDDSALYLCASSSSPLGGEETQYFGPGTRLLVL.

The chain joins TRBV3-1 to TRBJ2-3, with 7 bases fitting TRBD1. The CDR3 has 13 residues. In germline, CDR1 is LGHDT, CDR2 YNNKEL (reference sequence). J gave up 8 bases and V 4 bases, and 6 bases lay outside the gene matches. This CDR3 is CASSLAGGSTQYF. The CDR3, as DNA: TGTGCCAGCAGCCTCGCAGGGGGAAGTACGCAGTATTTT.

The genes are TRBV7-2 and TRBJ1-1; D gene uncertain. In germline, CDR1 is SGHTA, CDR2 FQGNSA. Deletions cut 4 bases from V and 1 base from J, with 7 bases between. The CDR3 sequence is 13 residues long. The CDR3 DNA follows: TGTGCCAGCAGCTACCACGGGAACACTGAAGCTTTCTTT. This sequence encodes CASSYHGNTEAFF.

There are a few counts of this clonotype. The V and J genes are TRBV5-1 and TRBJ2-1; 9 nucleotides line up with TRBD1. The CDR3 totals 14 residues. The V gene end was trimmed by 7 bases and the J gene end by 0 bases; junction bases not matched to a gene: 2. Germline-derived CDR1 and CDR2 are SGHRS and YFSETQ. The CDR3 sequence is CASGQGSSYNEQFF. Written as DNA, the CDR3 is TGCGCCAGCGGACAGGGGAGCTCCTACAATGAGCAGTTCTTC.